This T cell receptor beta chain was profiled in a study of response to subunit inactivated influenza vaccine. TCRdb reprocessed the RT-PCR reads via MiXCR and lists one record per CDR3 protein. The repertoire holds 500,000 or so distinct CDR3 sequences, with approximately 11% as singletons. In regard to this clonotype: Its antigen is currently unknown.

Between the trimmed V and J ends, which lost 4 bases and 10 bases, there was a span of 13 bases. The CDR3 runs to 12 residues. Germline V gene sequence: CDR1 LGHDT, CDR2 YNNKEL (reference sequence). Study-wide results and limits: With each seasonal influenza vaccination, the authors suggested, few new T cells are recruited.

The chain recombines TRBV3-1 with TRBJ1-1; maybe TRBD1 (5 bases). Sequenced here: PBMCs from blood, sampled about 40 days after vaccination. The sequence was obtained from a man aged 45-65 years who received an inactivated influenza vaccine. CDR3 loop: CASSLGQGGAFF. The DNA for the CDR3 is TGTGCCAGCAGCCTTGGACAAGGAGGAGCTTTCTTT.